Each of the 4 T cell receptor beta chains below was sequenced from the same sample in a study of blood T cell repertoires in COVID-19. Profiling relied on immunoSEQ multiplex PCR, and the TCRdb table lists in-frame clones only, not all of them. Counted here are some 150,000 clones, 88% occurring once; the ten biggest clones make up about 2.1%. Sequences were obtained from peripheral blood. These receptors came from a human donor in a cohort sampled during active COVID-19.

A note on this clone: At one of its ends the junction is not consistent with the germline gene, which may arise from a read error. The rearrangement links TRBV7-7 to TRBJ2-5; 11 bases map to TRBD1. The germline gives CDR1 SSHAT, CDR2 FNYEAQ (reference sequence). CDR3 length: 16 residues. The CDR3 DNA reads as TGTGCTAGCAGCTCGCGGACAGGGGGCGCCGGAGAGACCCAGTACTTC. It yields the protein CASSSRTGGAGETQYF. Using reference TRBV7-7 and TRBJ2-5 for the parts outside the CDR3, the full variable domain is GAGVSQSPRYKVTKRGQDVTLRCDPISSHATLYWYQQALGQGPEFLTYFNYEAQPDKSGLPSDRFSAERPEGSISTLTIQRTEQRDSAMYRCASSSRTGGAGETQYFGPGTRLLVL.

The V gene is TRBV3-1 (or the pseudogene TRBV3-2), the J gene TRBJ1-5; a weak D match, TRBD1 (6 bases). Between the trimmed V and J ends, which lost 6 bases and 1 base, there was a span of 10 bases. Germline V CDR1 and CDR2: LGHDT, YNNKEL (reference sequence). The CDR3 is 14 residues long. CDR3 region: CASSRTASNQPQHF. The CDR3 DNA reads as TGTGCCAGCAGTCGGACAGCAAGCAATCAGCCCCAGCATTTT.

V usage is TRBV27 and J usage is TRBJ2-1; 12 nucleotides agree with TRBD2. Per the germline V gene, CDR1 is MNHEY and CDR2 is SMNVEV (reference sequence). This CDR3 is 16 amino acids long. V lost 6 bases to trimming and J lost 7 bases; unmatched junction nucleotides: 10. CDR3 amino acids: CASSLRLAGASNEQFF. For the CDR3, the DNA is TGTGCCAGCAGCTTACGACTAGCGGGGGCGTCGAATGAGCAGTTCTTC.

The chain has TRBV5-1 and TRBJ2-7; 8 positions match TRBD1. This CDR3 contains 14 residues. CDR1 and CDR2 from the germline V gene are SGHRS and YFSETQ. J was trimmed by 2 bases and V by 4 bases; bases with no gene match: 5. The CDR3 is CASSAQGDAYEQYF. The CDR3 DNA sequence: TGCGCCAGCAGCGCACAGGGGGATGCCTACGAGCAGTACTTC.